Listed below are T cell receptor beta chains from one sample, sequenced in a study of OX40 agonist ivuxolimab in advanced cancers. TCRdb keeps only in-frame clones here, not all; method: immunoSEQ multiplex PCR. The repertoire includes about 75,000 clones, about nine tenths of them detected once, and approximately 1.3% sits in the top ten. The specimen comprised CD4+ or CD8+ T cells sorted from blood, sampled in a trial of the OX40 agonist ivuxolimab. These receptors all stem from an adult with an advanced solid tumor such as melanoma, head and neck, liver or kidney cancer. Each CDR3 is given with its conserved first and last residue.

j_call v_call cdr3_aa
TRBJ2-3 TRBV7-3 CASSFGGSDTQYF
TRBJ1-1 TRBV5-1 CASSLRGARTEAFF
TRBJ2-7 TRBV5-1 CASSLAPETMYEQYF
TRBJ2-7 TRBV27 CASSLSHRQGRTPWQYF
TRBJ2-5 TRBV10-3 CASRGQAVETQYF
TRBJ1-2 TRBV28 CASSLVFLGGSQGYTF
TRBJ1-1 TRBV5-1 CASRAQGEAFF
TRBJ2-3 TRBV5-6 CASSFQGPDTQYF
TRBJ2-1 TRBV28 CASTGTGVMNEQFF
TRBJ1-1 TRBV6-6 CASRNPSTEAFF
TRBJ2-5 TRBV18 CASSPLSGRPRAAETQYF
TRBJ1-2 TRBV9 CASSPPGTGSSGYTF
TRBJ1-4 TRBV30 CAWSTGGNEKLFF
TRBJ1-2 TRBV6-6 CASSYPGQDYGYTF
TRBJ2-6 TRBV5-1 CASRTGSPGANVLTF
TRBJ2-5 TRBV19 CASSHRTSGRDETQYF
TRBJ1-1 TRBV7-2 CASSLNGVVNTEAFF
TRBJ2-7 TRBV6-6 CASSYSQGTYEQYF
TRBJ1-1 TRBV6-1 CASSDQGSTEAFF
TRBJ2-7 TRBV6-1 CASSHEGLGEQYF
TRBJ2-1 TRBV15 CATKDRGNNEQFF
TRBJ2-1 TRBV11-2 CASAWVQGNEQFF
TRBJ1-4 TRBV2 CASSERPPGATNEKLFF
TRBJ2-2 TRBV28 CASSLFTTNTGELFF
TRBJ1-4 TRBV18 CASSPLLDEKLFF
TRBJ1-5 TRBV6-1 CASSERGTALYSNQPQHF
TRBJ2-7 TRBV5-5 CASSLRATRQTYEQYF
TRBJ1-5 TRBV6-1 CASSAGGHLNQPQHF
TRBJ1-4 TRBV5-4 CASSVGQRNEKLFF
TRBJ2-5 TRBV4-2 CASSPRAGGETQYF